The present entry profiles one T cell receptor beta chain with its context. This sample was included in a study of blood T cell repertoires in COVID-19. Losses at the gene ends were 5 bases for V and 0 bases for J; bases not matched to a gene: 3. The CDR3 sequence is 15 residues long. Germline assignment: CDR1 KGHSH and CDR2 LQKENI. Assay used: immunoSEQ multiplex PCR; TCRdb lists only in-frame clones, some missing. The data hold about 230,000 clones, with about nine tenths observed a single time. The rearrangement joins TRBV18 to TRBJ1-3; TRBD1 matches 8 bases. This TCR was recovered from a middle-aged woman with acute COVID-19. Sample: PBMCs or T cells enriched from blood (not recorded which). CDR3 bases: TGTGCCAGCTCAGCGGACAGGGCCTCTGGAAACACCATATATTTT. Amino acids: CASSADRASGNTIYF.